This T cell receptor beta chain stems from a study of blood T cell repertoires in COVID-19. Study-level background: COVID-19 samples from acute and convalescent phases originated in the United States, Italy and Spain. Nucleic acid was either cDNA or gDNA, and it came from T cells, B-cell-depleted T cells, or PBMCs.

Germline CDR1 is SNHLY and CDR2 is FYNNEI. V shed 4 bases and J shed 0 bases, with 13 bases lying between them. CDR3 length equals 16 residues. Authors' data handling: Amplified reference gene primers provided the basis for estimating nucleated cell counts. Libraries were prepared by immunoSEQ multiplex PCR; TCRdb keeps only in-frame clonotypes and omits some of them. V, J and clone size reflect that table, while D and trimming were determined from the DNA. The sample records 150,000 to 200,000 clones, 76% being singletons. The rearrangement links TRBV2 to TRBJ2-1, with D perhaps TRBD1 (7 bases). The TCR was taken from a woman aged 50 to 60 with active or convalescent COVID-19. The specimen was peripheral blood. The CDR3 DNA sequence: TGTGCCAGCAGTGGTACAGGGGACTTCTCCTACAATGAGCAGTTCTTC. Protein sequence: CASSGTGDFSYNEQFF.